The 6 T cell receptor beta chains in this list originate from one sample, sequenced in a study of CXCR3-negative and CXCR3-positive naive CD8 T cells. Points from the study as a whole: The TRB CDR3s that CXCR3-positive naive cells carried were more hydrophobic than those of CXCR3-negative naive cells.

No antigen has been assigned to these receptors. Researchers prepared the TRB cDNA libraries using 5' RACE with UMI labels. TCRdb re-called the 5' RACE reads, yielding one record per CDR3 amino acid sequence without DNA. The sample table includes 150,000 to 160,000 distinct CDR3 sequences. Sequenced input: naive CXCR3+ CD8+ T cells from blood. The subset: CD45RO-CCR7+CD27+CD95- naive CD8+ T cells expressing CXCR3 (TNR3+). These receptor sequences come from a human donor in good health. Some clones in this sample may be carry-over from other donors' samples.

The chain carries TRBV13 and TRBJ1-1. The CDR3 is made up of 17 amino acids. Germline CDR1 reads PRHDT; CDR2 reads FYEKMQ (reference sequence). The CDR3 loop reads CASSLERSGLMNTEAFF.

The chain couples TRBV6-5 to TRBJ2-1; TCRdb returns TRBD1, unconfirmable since there is no DNA. This CDR3 region has 12 residues. Germline loops: CDR1 MNHEY, CDR2 SVGAGI. The CDR3 here is CGVSGAYNEQFF.

The V and J genes are TRBV5-1 and TRBJ2-7; TCRdb's D call of TRBD2 is untestable without DNA. In germline, CDR1 is SGHRS, CDR2 YFSETQ. CDR3 size: 15 residues. The CDR3 is CASSPTSGGSYEQYF. Full variable domain (outside the CDR3, taken from reference TRBV5-1 and TRBJ2-7): KAGVTQTPRYLIKTRGQQVTLSCSPISGHRSVSWYQQTPGQGLQFLFEYFSETQRNKGNFPGRFSGRQFSNSRSEMNVSTLELGDSALYLCASSPTSGGSYEQYFGPGTRLTVT.

The chain carries TRBV6-5 and TRBJ2-2; TCRdb's D call, TRBD1, is unchecked because there is no DNA. This CDR3 is 12 amino acids long. In germline, CDR1 is MNHEY, CDR2 SVGAGI. The CDR3 here is CASQGRTGELFF.

The chain carries TRBV10-3 and TRBJ2-1; without DNA, the TCRdb call of TRBD1 cannot be checked. The germline CDR1 and CDR2 sequences are ENHRY and SYGVKD. The CDR3 length is 15 residues. The CDR3: CAISRPGQGGNEQFF.

The chain's CDR3 is CASTEQGSTEAFF. The rearrangement joins TRBV12-3 or TRBV12-4 to TRBJ1-1; TCRdb outputs TRBD1, but without DNA this stays unchecked. The CDR3 spans 13 residues.